A selection of T cell receptor beta chains follows, all from one sample in a study of cytomegalovirus exposure and HLA in healthy donors. Clones were sequenced by immunoSEQ multiplex PCR, and TCRdb holds only the in-frame ones, with some missing. The sample includes some 140,000 clones, around 79% seen only once; the top ten take more than 0.95%. What was sequenced was PBMCs. The receptors come from a man aged 18 to 30 in good health and CMV-seronegative. The CDR3 runs from the conserved cysteine through the conserved F or W. A D gene is named only where the DNA matches it firmly. For some rows the clone size is stated as once, few or many, or as a class when expanded; others skip it.

size	D	V	length	J	CDR3	DNA
-	-	TRBV30	11	TRBJ2-3	CAWSTGDTQYF	TGTGCCTGGAGTACAGGGGATACGCAGTATTTT
-	-	TRBV19	15	TRBJ1-1	CASSPPMSGRTEAFF	TGTGCCAGTAGCCCCCCTATGTCGGGGAGGACTGAAGCTTTCTTT
-	TRBD1	TRBV4-3	15	TRBJ2-7	CASSQGTGGSYEQYF	TGCGCCAGCAGCCAAGGAACAGGGGGTAGCTACGAGCAGTACTTC
few	-	TRBV27	14	TRBJ1-4	CASSSADLSGKLFF	TGTGCCAGCAGTTCCGCTGACTTGAGCGGAAAACTGTTTTTT
-	-	TRBV6-5	15	TRBJ1-1	CASSYSFAKNTEAFF	TGTGCCAGCAGTTACTCTTTCGCGAAGAACACTGAAGCTTTCTTT
once	TRBD1	TRBV9	16	TRBJ2-1	CASSQPGQGAKNEQFF	TGTGCCAGCAGCCAACCGGGACAGGGGGCGAAGAATGAGCAGTTCTTC
-	TRBD1	TRBV7-7	17	TRBJ2-5	CASSPIEDRGLQETQYF	TGTGCTAGCAGCCCAATCGAGGACAGGGGGCTCCAAGAGACCCAGTACTTC
few	-	TRBV6-1	14	TRBJ1-1	CASSAVQGNTEAFF	TGTGCCAGCAGTGCCGTACAGGGGAACACTGAAGCTTTCTTT
-	-	TRBV27	15	TRBJ2-1	CASRSFSGNHNEQFF	TGTGCCAGCAGATCTTTCTCGGGGAATCACAATGAGCAGTTCTTC
-	TRBD1	TRBV25-1	16	TRBJ2-3	CASRRGARGLPDTQYF	TGTGCCAGCAGGAGGGGCGCCAGGGGGCTTCCAGATACGCAGTATTTT
-	-	TRBV7-2	16	TRBJ1-3	CASSLARGNSGNTIYF	TGTGCCAGCAGCTTAGCCAGGGGAAACTCTGGAAACACCATATATTTT
-	TRBD1	TRBV7-2	16	TRBJ1-6	CASSLAAGTGKSPLHF	TGTGCCAGCAGCTTAGCAGCCGGGACAGGGAAGTCACCCCTCCACTTT
-	-	TRBV4-3	14	TRBJ1-5	CASSQGLATGPQHF	TGCGCCAGCAGCCAAGGACTAGCCACCGGGCCCCAGCATTTT
few	-	TRBV5-6	15	TRBJ1-6	CASSSLGGYNSPLHF	TGTGCCAGCAGCTCCCTGGGAGGGTATAATTCACCCCTCCACTTT
-	TRBD1	TRBV27	14	TRBJ1-6	CASSSPTGLSPLHF	TGTGCCAGCAGTTCCCCGACAGGGCTATCACCCCTCCACTTT
once	TRBD1	TRBV13	15	TRBJ1-1	CASRRAGGKNTEAFF	TGTGCCAGCAGGAGGGCAGGGGGAAAGAACACTGAAGCTTTCTTT
-	TRBD1	TRBV11-1	16	TRBJ1-1	CASSFPRDRVVQEAFF	TGTGCCAGCAGCTTTCCCCGGGACAGGGTGGTTCAAGAAGCTTTCTTT
-	-	TRBV5-8	14	TRBJ2-6	CASPGFGSINVLTF	TGTGCCAGCCCAGGGTTCGGATCAATCAACGTCCTGACTTTC
-	TRBD1	TRBV18	16	TRBJ1-4	CASSGVPGQANEKLFF	TGTGCCAGCTCTGGGGTCCCGGGACAGGCTAATGAAAAACTGTTTTTT
-	TRBD1	TRBV4-3	15	TRBJ1-5	CASSQGTGSNQPQHF	TGCGCCAGCAGCCAAGGGACAGGGAGCAATCAGCCCCAGCATTTT
-	-	TRBV11-2	15	TRBJ2-1	CASSLDRGTYNEQFF	TGTGCCAGCAGCTTAGATCGCGGGACGTACAATGAGCAGTTCTTC
-	TRBD2	TRBV9	17	TRBJ2-5	CASSVAKRGTSQETQYF	TGTGCCAGCAGCGTAGCTAAGCGGGGGACTTCTCAAGAGACCCAGTACTTC
-	TRBD1	TRBV30	15	TRBJ1-1	CAWSPAGTGNTEAFF	TGTGCCTGGAGCCCCGCCGGGACAGGGAACACTGAAGCTTTCTTT
-	-	TRBV2	13	TRBJ1-2	CASSEAGDYGYTF	TGTGCCAGCAGTGAGGCAGGGGATTATGGCTACACCTTC
-	-	TRBV6-5	15	TRBJ1-1	CASSYSWVGVTEAFF	TGTGCCAGCAGTTACTCATGGGTCGGGGTCACTGAAGCTTTCTTT
-	TRBD1	TRBV6-5	14	TRBJ1-5	CASALDRINQPQHF	TGTGCCAGCGCTTTGGACAGGATCAATCAGCCCCAGCATTTT
-	TRBD1	TRBV5-8	14	TRBJ1-5	CASSRTGSNQPQHF	TGTGCCAGCAGCCGGACAGGTTCCAATCAGCCCCAGCATTTT
-	TRBD1	TRBV4-3	14	TRBJ1-2	CASSPGQGSYGYTF	TGCGCCAGCAGCCCCGGACAGGGCAGCTATGGCTACACCTTC
-	-	TRBV7-6	17	TRBJ1-3	CASSLAIGGHSGNTIYF	TGTGCCAGCAGCTTAGCGATCGGAGGCCACTCTGGAAACACCATATATTTT
-	-	TRBV30	13	TRBJ1-2	CAWTKSDSRGYTF	TGTGCCTGGACTAAATCGGACTCCCGTGGCTACACCTTC
-	TRBD1	TRBV2	13	TRBJ1-1	CASWDRGQTEAFF	TGTGCCAGCTGGGACAGGGGGCAGACTGAAGCTTTCTTT
-	-	TRBV7-7	17	TRBJ2-6	CASSPILGGAGANVLTF	TGTGCTAGCAGCCCCATTTTAGGGGGGGCTGGGGCCAACGTCCTGACTTTC
-	-	TRBV7-2	15	TRBJ2-5	CASSLFSGPQETQYF	TGTGCCAGCAGCTTATTTTCAGGGCCCCAAGAGACCCAGTACTTC
few	TRBD1	TRBV6-5	11	TRBJ1-2	CASSRGQGYTF	TGTGCCAGCTCGAGGGGGCAAGGCTACACCTTC
-	-	TRBV6-5	14	TRBJ2-5	CASSYSGVTETQYF	TGTGCCAGCAGTTACTCCGGGGTTACAGAGACCCAGTACTTC
-	TRBD1	TRBV25-1	15	TRBJ1-2	CASSEYGTGLGGYTF	TGTGCCAGCAGTGAATACGGGACAGGCTTAGGTGGCTACACCTTC
few	TRBD2	TRBV6-1	15	TRBJ2-7	CASSENQRGGYEQYF	TGTGCCAGCAGTGAAAACCAGCGGGGGGGCTACGAGCAGTACTTC
once	TRBD1	TRBV5-1	16	TRBJ2-1	CASSPTQGASYNEQFF	TGCGCCAGCAGCCCGACTCAGGGGGCTTCCTACAATGAGCAGTTCTTC
-	-	TRBV4-1	14	TRBJ2-7	CASSQVGSPYEQYF	TGCGCCAGCAGCCAAGTGGGCAGCCCCTACGAGCAGTACTTC
-	TRBD1	TRBV7-2	14	TRBJ2-5	CASSSSTGVAAQYF	TGTGCCAGCAGCTCATCTACAGGGGTTGCCGCCCAGTACTTC
-	-	TRBV30	13	TRBJ1-2	CAWSFIDTYGYTF	TGTGCCTGGAGTTTCATCGACACCTATGGCTACACCTTC
-	TRBD1	TRBV11-1	15	TRBJ2-7	CASSQSGTGGYEQYF	TGTGCCAGCAGCCAATCCGGGACAGGAGGGTACGAGCAGTACTTC
-	TRBD1	TRBV19	16	TRBJ1-6	CASSVDRGRLNSPLHF	TGTGCCAGTAGTGTGGATAGGGGGCGTCTAAATTCACCCCTCCACTTT
few	-	TRBV21-1	15	TRBJ2-7	CASSSRPKSSYEQYF	TGTGCCAGCAGCAGCCGCCCCAAGAGCTCCTACGAGCAGTACTTC
-	-	TRBV27	15	TRBJ2-3	CASSLLSGWTDTQYF	TGTGCCAGCAGTTTATTGTCCGGGTGGACAGATACGCAGTATTTT
-	-	TRBV29-1	14	TRBJ2-3	CSVKTGLSTDTQYF	TGCAGCGTTAAGACGGGACTTAGCACAGATACGCAGTATTTT
-	TRBD1	TRBV4-1	14	TRBJ1-2	CASSQTRTGTGYTF	TGCGCCAGCAGCCAAACCCGGACAGGGACTGGCTACACCTTC
-	-	TRBV23-1	17	TRBJ2-6	CASPEVAGSPGANVLTF	TGCGCCAGCCCCGAGGTAGCCGGGAGCCCCGGGGCCAACGTCCTGACTTTC